This TCR beta chain was captured by sequencing in a study of T cell repertoires in cytomegalovirus infection. Overall study context: In the study, CMV epitopes included recently identified HLA-C-restricted and well-studied HLA-B-restricted ones. Evidence of both CMV infection and a matching HLA type came from public TCR beta signatures. Notes on the study in general: Ex vivo responses were dominated by HLA-C-restricted CMV-specific TCR beta clonotypes. CMV carriers having the relevant HLA were flagged by cumulative public TCR beta family frequency.

The V and J ends lost 8 bases and 6 bases respectively, with 18 bases between them. Looked up from germline, CDR1 is SGHVS and CDR2 is FQNEAQ. This CDR3 contains 14 residues. One entry per CDR3 protein, called by TCRdb with MiXCR from the reads. This table has roughly 80,000 distinct CDR3 sequences, 24% appearing once. In this sample, this clonotype turned up many times. Its antigen is as yet unknown. The V and J genes are TRBV7-8 and TRBJ2-3, with TRBD2 as a possible D gene (7 bases). The origin of this receptor is a human donor in good health (CMV status not recorded). Some clones in this sample may be carry-over from other donors' samples. This specimen was CD8+ T cells from cultured PBMCs, taken from culture after CMV antigen stimulation. The CDR3 DNA reads TGTGCCAGCGTCGGGGAGGGCCAGGGGGATACGCAGTATTTT. Its protein product is CASVGEGQGDTQYF.